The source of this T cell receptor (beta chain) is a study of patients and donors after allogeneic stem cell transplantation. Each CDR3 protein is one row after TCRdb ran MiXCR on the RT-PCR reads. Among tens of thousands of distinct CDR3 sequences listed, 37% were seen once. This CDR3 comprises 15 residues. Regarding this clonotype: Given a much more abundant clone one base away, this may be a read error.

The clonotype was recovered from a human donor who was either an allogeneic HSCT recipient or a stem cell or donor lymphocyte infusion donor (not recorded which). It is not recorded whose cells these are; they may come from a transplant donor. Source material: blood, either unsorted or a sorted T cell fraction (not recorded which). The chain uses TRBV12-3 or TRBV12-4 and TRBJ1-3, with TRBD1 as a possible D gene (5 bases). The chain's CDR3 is CASSFWGVPGNPIYF. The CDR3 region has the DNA TGTGCCAGCAGTTTTTGGGGGGTACCTGGAAACCCCATATATTTT.